This entry describes one T cell receptor beta chain. This sample stems from a study of T cell responses to AZD1222 COVID-19 vaccine. Germline CDR1 reads MNHNY; CDR2 reads SVGAGI (reference sequence). V lost 3 bases and J lost 7, with 3 bases in between. The CDR3 has 10 amino acids. TCRdb's copy holds only in-frame clones and misses some; the assay was immunoSEQ multiplex PCR. The sample shows over 100,000 clones, around 90% of them seen only once. The sequence derives from an adult in good health. The gene calls are TRBV6-6 and TRBJ1-1; D gene uncertain. The material was peripheral blood, obtained on day 0 of AZD1222 vaccination. For the CDR3, the DNA is TGTGCCAGCAGTTATGATGAAGCTTTCTTT. Amino acids: CASSYDEAFF.